The following is a TCR beta chain sequence with its context. Other nucleotide sequences from this sample produce the same CDR3. This sample stems from a study of blood T cell repertoires in COVID-19. Background on the study: Sample material is recorded as cDNA or gDNA derived from T cells, B-cell-depleted T cells, or PBMCs.

Participants, about 18 to 90 years old, spanned some 23 US areas. Authors' processing steps: Amplification from reference gene primers served as the basis for estimated nucleated cell counts. Produced via immunoSEQ multiplex PCR; TCRdb's table is partial and in-frame only. V and J calls and clone size are given by that table; D and trimming were obtained from the DNA. The sample consists of 350,000 to 400,000 clones, roughly 88% of them appearing once. Trimming cost V 4 bases and J 2 bases, with 8 bases left between them. Germline CDR1 SGHTA, CDR2 FQGTGA. The CDR3 covers 13 residues. Sample: PBMCs or T cells enriched from blood (not recorded which). The chain recombines TRBV7-3 with TRBJ1-1; possibly TRBD1 for D (5 bases). The receptor comes from a woman aged 30 to 39 with acute COVID-19. Here the CDR3 reads CASSSTVNTEAFF. The CDR3 region has the DNA TGTGCCAGCAGCTCGACAGTAAACACTGAAGCTTTCTTT.